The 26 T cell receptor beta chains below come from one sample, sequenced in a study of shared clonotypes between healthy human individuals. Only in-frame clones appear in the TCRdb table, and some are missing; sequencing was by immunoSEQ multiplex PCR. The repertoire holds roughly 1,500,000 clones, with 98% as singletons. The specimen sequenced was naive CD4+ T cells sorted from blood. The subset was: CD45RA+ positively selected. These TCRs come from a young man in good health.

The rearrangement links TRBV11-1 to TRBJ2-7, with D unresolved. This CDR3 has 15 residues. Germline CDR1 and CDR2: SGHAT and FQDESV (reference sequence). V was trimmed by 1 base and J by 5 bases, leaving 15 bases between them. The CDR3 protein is CASSLEWAPNHEQYF. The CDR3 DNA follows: TGTGCCAGCAGCTTAGAGTGGGCCCCCAACCACGAGCAGTACTTC.

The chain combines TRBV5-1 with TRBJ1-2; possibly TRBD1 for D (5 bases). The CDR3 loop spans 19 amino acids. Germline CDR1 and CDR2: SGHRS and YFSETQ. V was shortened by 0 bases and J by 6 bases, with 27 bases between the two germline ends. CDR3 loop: CASSLALGEVAARANGYTF. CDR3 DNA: TGCGCCAGCAGCTTGGCACTAGGGGAAGTGGCAGCTAGAGCCAATGGCTACACCTTC.

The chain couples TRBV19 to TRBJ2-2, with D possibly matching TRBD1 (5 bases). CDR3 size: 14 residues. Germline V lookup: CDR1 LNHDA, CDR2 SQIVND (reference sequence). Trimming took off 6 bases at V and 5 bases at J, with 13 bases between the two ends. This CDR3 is CASRDTIVTGELFF. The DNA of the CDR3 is TGTGCCAGTAGGGACACAATCGTGACCGGGGAGCTGTTTTTT.

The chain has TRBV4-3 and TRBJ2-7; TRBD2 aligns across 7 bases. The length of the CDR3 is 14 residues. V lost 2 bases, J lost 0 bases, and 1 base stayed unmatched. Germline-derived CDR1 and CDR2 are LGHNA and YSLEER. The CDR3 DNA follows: TGCGCCAGCAGCCAAACTAGCGTCTCCTACGAGCAGTACTTC. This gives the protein CASSQTSVSYEQYF.

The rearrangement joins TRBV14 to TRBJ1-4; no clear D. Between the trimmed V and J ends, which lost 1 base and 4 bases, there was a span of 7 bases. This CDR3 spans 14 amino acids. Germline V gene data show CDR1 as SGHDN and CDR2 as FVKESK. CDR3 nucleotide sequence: TGTGCCAGCAGCCAAGTAGGGTTTAATGAAAAACTGTTTTTT. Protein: CASSQVGFNEKLFF.

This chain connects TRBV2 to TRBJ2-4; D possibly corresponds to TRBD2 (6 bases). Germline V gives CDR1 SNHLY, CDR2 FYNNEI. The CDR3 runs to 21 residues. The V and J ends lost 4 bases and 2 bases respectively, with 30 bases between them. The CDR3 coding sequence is TGTGCCAGCAGTGGCTTAGAATGGATAGCGGAACGAATACAACCCAAAAACATTCAGTACTTC. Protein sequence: CASSGLEWIAERIQPKNIQYF.

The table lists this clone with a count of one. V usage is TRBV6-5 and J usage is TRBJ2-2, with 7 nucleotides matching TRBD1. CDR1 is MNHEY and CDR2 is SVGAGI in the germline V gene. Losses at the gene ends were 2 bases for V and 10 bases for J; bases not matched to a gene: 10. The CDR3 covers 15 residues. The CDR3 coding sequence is TGTGCCAGCAGTTACAGGACAGGCAGGAAGGAGGAGCTGTTTTTT. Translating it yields CASSYRTGRKEELFF.

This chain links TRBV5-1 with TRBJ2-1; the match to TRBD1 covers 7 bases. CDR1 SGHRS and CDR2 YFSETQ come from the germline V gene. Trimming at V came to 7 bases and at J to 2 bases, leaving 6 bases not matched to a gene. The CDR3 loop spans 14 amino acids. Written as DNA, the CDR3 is TGCGCCAGCCAAAGAGACAGGGCCTACAATGAGCAGTTCTTC. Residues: CASQRDRAYNEQFF. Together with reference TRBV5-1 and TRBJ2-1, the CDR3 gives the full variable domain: KAGVTQTPRYLIKTRGQQVTLSCSPISGHRSVSWYQQTPGQGLQFLFEYFSETQRNKGNFPGRFSGRQFSNSRSEMNVSTLELGDSALYLCASQRDRAYNEQFFGPGTRLTVL.

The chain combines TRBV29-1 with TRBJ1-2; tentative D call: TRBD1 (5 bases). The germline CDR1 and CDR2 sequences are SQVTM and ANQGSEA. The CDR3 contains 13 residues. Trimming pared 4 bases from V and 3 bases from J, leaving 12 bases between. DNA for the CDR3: TGCAGCGTTGTTGCAGGGAATTACTATGGCTACACCTTC. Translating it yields CSVVAGNYYGYTF.

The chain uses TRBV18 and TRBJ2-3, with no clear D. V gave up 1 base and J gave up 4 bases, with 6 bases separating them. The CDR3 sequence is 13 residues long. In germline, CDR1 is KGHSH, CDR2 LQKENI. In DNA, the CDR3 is TGTGCCAGCTCACCACGTGTTGCAGATACGCAGTATTTT. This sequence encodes CASSPRVADTQYF.

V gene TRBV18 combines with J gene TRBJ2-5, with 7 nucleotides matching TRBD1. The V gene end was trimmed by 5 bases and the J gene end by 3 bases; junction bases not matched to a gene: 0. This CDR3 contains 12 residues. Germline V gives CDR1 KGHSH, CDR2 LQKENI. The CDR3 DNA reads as TGTGCCAGCTCAGGACAGGAAGAGACCCAGTACTTC. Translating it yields CASSGQEETQYF. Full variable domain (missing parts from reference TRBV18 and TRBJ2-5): NAGVMQNPRHLVRRRGQEARLRCSPMKGHSHVYWYRQLPEEGLKFMVYLQKENIIDESGMPKERFSAEFPKEGPSILRIQQVVRGDSAAYFCASSGQEETQYFGPGTRLLVL.

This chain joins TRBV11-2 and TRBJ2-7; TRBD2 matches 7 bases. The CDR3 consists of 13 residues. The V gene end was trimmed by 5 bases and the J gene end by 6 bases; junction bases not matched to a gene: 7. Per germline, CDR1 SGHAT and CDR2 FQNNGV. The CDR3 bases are TGTGCCAGCAGCCCCGCCACGGGGGGCGAGCAGTACTTC. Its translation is CASSPATGGEQYF.

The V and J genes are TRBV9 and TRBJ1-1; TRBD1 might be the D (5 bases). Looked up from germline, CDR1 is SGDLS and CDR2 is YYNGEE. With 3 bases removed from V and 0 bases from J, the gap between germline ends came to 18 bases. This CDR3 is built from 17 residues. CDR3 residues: CASSALSGRGVNTEAFF. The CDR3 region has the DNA TGTGCCAGCAGCGCCCTAAGTGGGAGGGGCGTGAACACTGAAGCTTTCTTT.

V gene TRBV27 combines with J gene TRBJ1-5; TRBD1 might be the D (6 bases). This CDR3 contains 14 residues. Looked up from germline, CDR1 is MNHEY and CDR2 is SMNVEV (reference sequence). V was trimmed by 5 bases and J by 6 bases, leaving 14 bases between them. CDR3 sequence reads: CASSINRDVQPQHF. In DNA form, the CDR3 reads TGTGCCAGCAGTATCAACAGGGACGTTCAGCCCCAGCATTTT.

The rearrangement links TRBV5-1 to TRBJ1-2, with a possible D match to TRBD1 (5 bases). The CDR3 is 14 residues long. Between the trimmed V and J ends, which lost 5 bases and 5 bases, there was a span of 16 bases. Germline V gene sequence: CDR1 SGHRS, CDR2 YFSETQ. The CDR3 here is CASRGFTGAYGYTF. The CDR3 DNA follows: TGCGCCAGCAGGGGGTTCACAGGAGCTTATGGCTACACCTTC.

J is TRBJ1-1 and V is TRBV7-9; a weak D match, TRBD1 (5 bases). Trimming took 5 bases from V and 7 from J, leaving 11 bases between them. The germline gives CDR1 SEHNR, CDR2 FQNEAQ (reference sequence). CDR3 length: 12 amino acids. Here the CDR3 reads CASSVKRGEAFF. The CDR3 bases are TGTGCCAGCAGCGTTAAAAGGGGTGAAGCTTTCTTT. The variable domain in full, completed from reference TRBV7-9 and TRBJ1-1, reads DTGVSQNPRHKITKRGQNVTFRCDPISEHNRLYWYRQTLGQGPEFLTYFQNEAQLEKSRLLSDRFSAERPKGSFSTLEIQRTEQGDSAMYLCASSVKRGEAFFGQGTRLTVV.

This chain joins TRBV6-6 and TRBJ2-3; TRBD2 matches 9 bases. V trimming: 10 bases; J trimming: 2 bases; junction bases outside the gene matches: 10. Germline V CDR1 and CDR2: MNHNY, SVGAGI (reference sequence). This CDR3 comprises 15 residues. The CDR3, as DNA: TGTGCCACCCAGACTAGCGGATTCCTCACAGATACGCAGTATTTT. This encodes CATQTSGFLTDTQYF.

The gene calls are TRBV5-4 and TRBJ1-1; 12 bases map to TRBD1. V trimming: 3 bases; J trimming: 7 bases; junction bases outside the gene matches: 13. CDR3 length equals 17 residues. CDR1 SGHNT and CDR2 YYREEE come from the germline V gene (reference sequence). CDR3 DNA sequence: TGTGCCAGCAGCTCGGGACAGGGGGCTCCCTTCGGGCGTGAAGCTTTCTTT. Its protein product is CASSSGQGAPFGREAFF.

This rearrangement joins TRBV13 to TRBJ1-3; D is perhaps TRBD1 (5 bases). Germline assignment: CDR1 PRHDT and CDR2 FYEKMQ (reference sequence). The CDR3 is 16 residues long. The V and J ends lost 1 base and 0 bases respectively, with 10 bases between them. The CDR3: CASSLAGADSGNTIYF. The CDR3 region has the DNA TGTGCCAGCAGCTTAGCTGGGGCAGACTCTGGAAACACCATATATTTT.

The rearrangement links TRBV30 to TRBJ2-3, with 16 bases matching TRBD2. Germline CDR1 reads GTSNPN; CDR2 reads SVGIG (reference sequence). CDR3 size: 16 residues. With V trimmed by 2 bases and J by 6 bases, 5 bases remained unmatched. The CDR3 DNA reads TGTGCCTGGAGTCGATCGGGACTAGCGGGAGGGGATACGCAGTATTTT. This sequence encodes CAWSRSGLAGGDTQYF.

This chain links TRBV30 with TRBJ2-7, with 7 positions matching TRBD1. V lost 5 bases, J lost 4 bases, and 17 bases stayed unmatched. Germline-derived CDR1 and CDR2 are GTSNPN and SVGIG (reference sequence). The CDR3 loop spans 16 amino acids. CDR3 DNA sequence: TGTGCCTGGGCCTCAAACTACAGGGGTATTCGGTACGAGCAGTACTTC. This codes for CAWASNYRGIRYEQYF.

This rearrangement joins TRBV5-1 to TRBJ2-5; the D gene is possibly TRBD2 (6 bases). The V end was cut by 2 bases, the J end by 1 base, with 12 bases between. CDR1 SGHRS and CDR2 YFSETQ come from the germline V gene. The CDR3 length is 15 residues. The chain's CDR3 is CASSFNLGLQETQYF. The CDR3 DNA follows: TGCGCCAGCAGCTTCAACTTGGGACTCCAAGAGACCCAGTACTTC. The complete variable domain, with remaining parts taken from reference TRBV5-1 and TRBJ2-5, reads KAGVTQTPRYLIKTRGQQVTLSCSPISGHRSVSWYQQTPGQGLQFLFEYFSETQRNKGNFPGRFSGRQFSNSRSEMNVSTLELGDSALYLCASSFNLGLQETQYFGPGTRLLVL.

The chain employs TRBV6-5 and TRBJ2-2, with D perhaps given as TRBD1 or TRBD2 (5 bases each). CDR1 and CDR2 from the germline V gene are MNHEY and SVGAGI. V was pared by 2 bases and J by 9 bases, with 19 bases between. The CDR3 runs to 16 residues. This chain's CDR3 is CASSYRPGTLIRELFF. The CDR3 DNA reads TGTGCCAGCAGTTACCGTCCCGGGACCCTTATCCGGGAGCTGTTTTTT.

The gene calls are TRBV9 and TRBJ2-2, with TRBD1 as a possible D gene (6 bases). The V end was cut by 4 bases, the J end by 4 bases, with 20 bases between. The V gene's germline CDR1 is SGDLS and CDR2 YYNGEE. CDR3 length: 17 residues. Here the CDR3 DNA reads TGTGCCAGCAGCCCCCTGGTCTGGTCAGGGGCCACCGGGGAGCTGTTTTTT. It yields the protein CASSPLVWSGATGELFF. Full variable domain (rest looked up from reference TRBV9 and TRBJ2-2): DSGVTQTPKHLITATGQRVTLRCSPRSGDLSVYWYQQSLDQGLQFLIQYYNGEERAKGNILERFSAQQFPDLHSELNLSSLELGDSALYFCASSPLVWSGATGELFFGEGSRLTVL.

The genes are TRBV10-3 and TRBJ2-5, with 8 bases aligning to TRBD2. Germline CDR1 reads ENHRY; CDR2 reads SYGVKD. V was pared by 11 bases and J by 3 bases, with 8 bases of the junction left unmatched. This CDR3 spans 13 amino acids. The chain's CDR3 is CASGREREETQYF. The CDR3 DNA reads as TGTGCCTCCGGGAGGGAACGAGAAGAGACCCAGTACTTC.

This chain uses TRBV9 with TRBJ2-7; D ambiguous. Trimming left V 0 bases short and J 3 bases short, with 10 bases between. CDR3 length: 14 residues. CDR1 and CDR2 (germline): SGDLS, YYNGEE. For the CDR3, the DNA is TGTGCCAGCAGCGTAGATCTGGGAAACTACGAGCAGTACTTC. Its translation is CASSVDLGNYEQYF.